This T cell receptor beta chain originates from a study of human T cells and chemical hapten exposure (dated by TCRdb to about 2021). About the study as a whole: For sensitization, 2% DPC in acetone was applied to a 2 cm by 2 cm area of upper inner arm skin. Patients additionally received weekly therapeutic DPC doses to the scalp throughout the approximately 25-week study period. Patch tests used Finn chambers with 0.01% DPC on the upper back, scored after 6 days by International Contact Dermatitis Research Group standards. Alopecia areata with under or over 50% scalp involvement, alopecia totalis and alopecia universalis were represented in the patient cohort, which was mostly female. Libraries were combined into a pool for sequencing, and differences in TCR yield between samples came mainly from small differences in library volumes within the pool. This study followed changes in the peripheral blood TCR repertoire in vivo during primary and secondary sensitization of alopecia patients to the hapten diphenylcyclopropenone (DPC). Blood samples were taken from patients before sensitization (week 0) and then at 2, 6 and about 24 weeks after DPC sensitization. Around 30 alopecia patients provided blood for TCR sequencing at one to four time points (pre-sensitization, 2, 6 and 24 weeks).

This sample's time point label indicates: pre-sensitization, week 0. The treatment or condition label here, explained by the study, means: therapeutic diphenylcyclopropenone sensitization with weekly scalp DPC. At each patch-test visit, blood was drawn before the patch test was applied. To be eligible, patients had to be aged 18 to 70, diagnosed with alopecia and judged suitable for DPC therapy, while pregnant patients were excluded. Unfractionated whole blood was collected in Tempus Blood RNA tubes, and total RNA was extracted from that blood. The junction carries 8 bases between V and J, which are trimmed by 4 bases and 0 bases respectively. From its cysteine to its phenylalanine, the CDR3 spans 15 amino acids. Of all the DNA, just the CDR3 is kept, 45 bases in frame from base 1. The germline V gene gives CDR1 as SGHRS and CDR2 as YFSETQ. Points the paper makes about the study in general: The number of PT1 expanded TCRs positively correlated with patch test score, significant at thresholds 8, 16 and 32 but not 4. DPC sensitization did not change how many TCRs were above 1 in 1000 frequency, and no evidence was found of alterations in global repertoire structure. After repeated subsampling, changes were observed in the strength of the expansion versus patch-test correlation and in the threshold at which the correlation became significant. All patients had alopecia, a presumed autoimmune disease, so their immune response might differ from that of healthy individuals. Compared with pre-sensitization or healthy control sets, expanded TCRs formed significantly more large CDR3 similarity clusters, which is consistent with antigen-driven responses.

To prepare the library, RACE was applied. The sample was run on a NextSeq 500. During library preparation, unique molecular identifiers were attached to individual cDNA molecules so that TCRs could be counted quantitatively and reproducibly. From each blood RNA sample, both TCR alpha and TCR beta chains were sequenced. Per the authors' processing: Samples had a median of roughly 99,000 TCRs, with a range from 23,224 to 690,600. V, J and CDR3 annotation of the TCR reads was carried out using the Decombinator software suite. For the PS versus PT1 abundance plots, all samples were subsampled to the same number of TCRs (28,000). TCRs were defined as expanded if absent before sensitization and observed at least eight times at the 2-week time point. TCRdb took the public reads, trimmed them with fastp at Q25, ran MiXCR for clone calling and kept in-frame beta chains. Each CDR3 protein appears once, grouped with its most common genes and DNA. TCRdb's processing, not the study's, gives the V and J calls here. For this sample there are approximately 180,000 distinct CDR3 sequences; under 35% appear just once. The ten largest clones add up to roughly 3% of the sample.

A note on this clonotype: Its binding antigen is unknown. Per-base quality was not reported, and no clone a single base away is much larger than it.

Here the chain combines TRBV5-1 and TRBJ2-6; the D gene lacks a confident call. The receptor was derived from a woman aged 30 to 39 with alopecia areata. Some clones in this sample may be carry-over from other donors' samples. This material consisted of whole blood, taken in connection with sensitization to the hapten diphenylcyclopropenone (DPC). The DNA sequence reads TGCGCCAGCAGCCCAGCGTTCTCTGGGGCCAACGTCCTGACTTTC. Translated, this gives CASSPAFSGANVLTF.